These T cell receptor beta chains were read from a single sample in a study of radiotherapy plus CTLA-4 blockade in lung cancer. Using immunoSEQ multiplex PCR, the repertoire was profiled, and TCRdb retains in-frame clones only, with some absent. The profile shows 80,000 to 95,000 clones, approximately 80% of them singletons. Sequenced material: peripheral blood, taken from a patient treated with radiotherapy plus ipilimumab. The receptors come from a human donor with non-small cell lung cancer that progressed on radiotherapy plus ipilimumab. The CDR3 runs from the conserved cysteine through the conserved F or W. The order of the fields is CDR3 length, J gene, D gene, V gene, clone size, CDR3 DNA, CDR3 protein. The D gene is left open where the match is weak. Some rows mark clone size as missing; the rest say once, few, many or name a class of expanded clone.

CDR3 length: 16; J gene: TRBJ1-5; D gene: .; V gene: TRBV19; clone size: .; CDR3 DNA: TGTGCCAGTAGTACCATTCGGACAGCGCGCAATCAGCCCCAGCATTTT; CDR3 protein: CASSTIRTARNQPQHF
CDR3 length: 11; J gene: TRBJ1-2; D gene: .; V gene: TRBV28; clone size: .; CDR3 DNA: TGTGCCAGCCGCACCGGATATGGCTACACCTTC; CDR3 protein: CASRTGYGYTF
CDR3 length: 15; J gene: TRBJ1-3; D gene: TRBD1; V gene: TRBV28; clone size: .; CDR3 DNA: TGTGCCAGCAGTACGACAGGGAGCTCTGGAAACACCATATATTTT; CDR3 protein: CASSTTGSSGNTIYF
CDR3 length: 13; J gene: TRBJ2-7; D gene: .; V gene: TRBV27; clone size: .; CDR3 DNA: TGTGCCAGCAGTTTGGGACCCTCCTACGAGCAGTACTTC; CDR3 protein: CASSLGPSYEQYF
CDR3 length: 13; J gene: TRBJ2-5; D gene: .; V gene: TRBV11-3; clone size: once; CDR3 DNA: TGTGCCAGCAGCTTGGGCAGGGGAGAGACCCAGTACTTC; CDR3 protein: CASSLGRGETQYF
CDR3 length: 16; J gene: TRBJ2-2; D gene: TRBD2; V gene: TRBV5-4; clone size: few; CDR3 DNA: TGTGCCAGCAGCTTGGGGTTAGCGGGAGCGGTCGGGGAGCTGTTTTTT; CDR3 protein: CASSLGLAGAVGELFF
CDR3 length: 14; J gene: TRBJ1-1; D gene: .; V gene: TRBV6-5; clone size: once; CDR3 DNA: TGTGCCAGCAGTCCCTGGACAAGAAGCACTGAAGCTTTCTTT; CDR3 protein: CASSPWTRSTEAFF
CDR3 length: 13; J gene: TRBJ2-5; D gene: TRBD1; V gene: TRBV10-1; clone size: .; CDR3 DNA: TGCGCCAGCAGTCTCAACAGGGGGGAGACCCAGTACTTC; CDR3 protein: CASSLNRGETQYF
CDR3 length: 22; J gene: TRBJ2-7; D gene: .; V gene: TRBV27; clone size: once; CDR3 DNA: TGTGCCAGCAGTTTAAACGACCTCCCCGGCTCCCACCCTCGGCTCCGGAATGATGAGCAGTACTTC; CDR3 protein: CASSLNDLPGSHPRLRNDEQYF
CDR3 length: 13; J gene: TRBJ1-2; D gene: TRBD1; V gene: TRBV28; clone size: .; CDR3 DNA: TGTGTCAGCAGTTTAGGGACAGGGCGAGGCTACACCTTC; CDR3 protein: CVSSLGTGRGYTF
CDR3 length: 11; J gene: TRBJ2-5; D gene: .; V gene: TRBV10-1; clone size: few; CDR3 DNA: TGCGCCAGTGACAAGCAAGAGACCCAGTACTTC; CDR3 protein: CASDKQETQYF
CDR3 length: 15; J gene: TRBJ2-1; D gene: .; V gene: TRBV9; clone size: .; CDR3 DNA: TGTGCCAGCAGCGTAGAAGGGGTTCTCTACAATGAGCAGTTCTTC; CDR3 protein: CASSVEGVLYNEQFF
CDR3 length: 13; J gene: TRBJ2-7; D gene: TRBD1; V gene: TRBV5-1; clone size: .; CDR3 DNA: TGCGCCAGCAGACAGATGGACAGGGACGAGCAGTACTTC; CDR3 protein: CASRQMDRDEQYF
CDR3 length: 15; J gene: TRBJ1-4; D gene: TRBD1; V gene: TRBV27; clone size: .; CDR3 DNA: TGTGCCAGCAGTGCGACAGGGATCGCTAATGAAAAACTGTTTTTT; CDR3 protein: CASSATGIANEKLFF
CDR3 length: 12; J gene: TRBJ2-1; D gene: .; V gene: TRBV2; clone size: .; CDR3 DNA: TGTGCCAGCAGCGTAACACTAGGTGAGCAGTTCTTC; CDR3 protein: CASSVTLGEQFF
CDR3 length: 14; J gene: TRBJ2-7; D gene: .; V gene: TRBV10-2; clone size: .; CDR3 DNA: TGCGCCAGCAGTGTTTCCCAGAGCTCCTACGAGCAGTACTTC; CDR3 protein: CASSVSQSSYEQYF
CDR3 length: 13; J gene: TRBJ2-5; D gene: .; V gene: TRBV10-3; clone size: .; CDR3 DNA: TGTGCCACCACGCAGGGACTCCAAGAGACCCAGTACTTC; CDR3 protein: CATTQGLQETQYF
CDR3 length: 14; J gene: TRBJ2-1; D gene: .; V gene: TRBV5-1; clone size: .; CDR3 DNA: TGCGCCAGCAGCTTGCATAACGCCTACAATGAGCAGTTCTTC; CDR3 protein: CASSLHNAYNEQFF
CDR3 length: 13; J gene: TRBJ2-5; D gene: .; V gene: TRBV10-3; clone size: few; CDR3 DNA: TGTGCCCTCCGTCAGGGAGAGGAAGAGACCCAGTACTTC; CDR3 protein: CALRQGEEETQYF
CDR3 length: 14; J gene: TRBJ2-1; D gene: .; V gene: TRBV28; clone size: .; CDR3 DNA: TGTGCCAGCAGACCGCTGGACAACTCTAATGAGCAGTTCTTC; CDR3 protein: CASRPLDNSNEQFF
CDR3 length: 13; J gene: TRBJ2-5; D gene: TRBD1; V gene: TRBV5-6; clone size: .; CDR3 DNA: TGTGCCAGCAGCCCCGGGACAGAGGAGACCCAGTACTTC; CDR3 protein: CASSPGTEETQYF
CDR3 length: 12; J gene: TRBJ1-1; D gene: .; V gene: TRBV28; clone size: .; CDR3 DNA: TGTGCCAGCAGCTCCGGACAGTTTGAAGCTTTCTTT; CDR3 protein: CASSSGQFEAFF
CDR3 length: 15; J gene: TRBJ2-1; D gene: .; V gene: TRBV5-4; clone size: .; CDR3 DNA: TGTGCCAGCAGCTTGGTAGGGCTTGAGGCAAATGAGCAGTTCTTC; CDR3 protein: CASSLVGLEANEQFF
CDR3 length: 14; J gene: TRBJ1-2; D gene: .; V gene: TRBV30; clone size: .; CDR3 DNA: TGTGCCTGGAGTATGGCGGGGGCGACGTCTGGCTACACCTTC; CDR3 protein: CAWSMAGATSGYTF
CDR3 length: 16; J gene: TRBJ2-3; D gene: .; V gene: TRBV15; clone size: once; CDR3 DNA: TGTGCCACCAGCAGAGGAAAAACCGGGGGCACAGATACGCAGTATTTT; CDR3 protein: CATSRGKTGGTDTQYF
CDR3 length: 11; J gene: TRBJ1-1; D gene: .; V gene: TRBV27; clone size: .; CDR3 DNA: TGTGCCAGCAGTTTGGGCACTGAAGCTTTCTTT; CDR3 protein: CASSLGTEAFF
CDR3 length: 16; J gene: TRBJ2-3; D gene: .; V gene: TRBV19; clone size: .; CDR3 DNA: TGTGCCAGTAGTATAGATCCGCAGGCGATCACAGATACGCAGTATTTT; CDR3 protein: CASSIDPQAITDTQYF
CDR3 length: 14; J gene: TRBJ1-5; D gene: .; V gene: TRBV30; clone size: .; CDR3 DNA: TGTGCCTGGAGAAGGAAGGGTTCTAATCAGCCCCAGCATTTT; CDR3 protein: CAWRRKGSNQPQHF
CDR3 length: 12; J gene: TRBJ2-7; D gene: .; V gene: TRBV12-5; clone size: .; CDR3 DNA: TGTGCTAGTGGTTTGGTAGGTTACGAGCAGTACTTC; CDR3 protein: CASGLVGYEQYF
CDR3 length: 14; J gene: TRBJ1-1; D gene: TRBD1; V gene: TRBV30; clone size: .; CDR3 DNA: TGTGCCTGGAGTGTAGGGACAGTTAACACTGAAGCTTTCTTT; CDR3 protein: CAWSVGTVNTEAFF
CDR3 length: 17; J gene: TRBJ2-1; D gene: .; V gene: TRBV19; clone size: .; CDR3 DNA: TGTGCCAGTAGTATTCTCCGGACAGGGAGGGGTTACAATGAGCAGTTCTTC; CDR3 protein: CASSILRTGRGYNEQFF
CDR3 length: 12; J gene: TRBJ1-2; D gene: TRBD1; V gene: TRBV28; clone size: .; CDR3 DNA: TGTGCCAGTAATTACAAGGGGGCAGGTTACACCTTC; CDR3 protein: CASNYKGAGYTF
CDR3 length: 12; J gene: TRBJ2-3; D gene: .; V gene: TRBV28; clone size: .; CDR3 DNA: TGTGCCAGCGGGACTGGGAAAGATACGCAGTATTTT; CDR3 protein: CASGTGKDTQYF
CDR3 length: 14; J gene: TRBJ1-2; D gene: .; V gene: TRBV5-6; clone size: .; CDR3 DNA: TGTGCCAGCAGCTTGGCTGGATTCCACTATGGCTACACCTTC; CDR3 protein: CASSLAGFHYGYTF
CDR3 length: 15; J gene: TRBJ1-1; D gene: .; V gene: TRBV28; clone size: once; CDR3 DNA: TGTGCCAGCACTCCTGACCAGACCTTGAACACTGAAGCTTTCTTT; CDR3 protein: CASTPDQTLNTEAFF
CDR3 length: 15; J gene: TRBJ2-3; D gene: .; V gene: TRBV27; clone size: .; CDR3 DNA: TGTGCCAGCAGAAACGACAGGACTAGCACAGATACGCAGTATTTT; CDR3 protein: CASRNDRTSTDTQYF
CDR3 length: 15; J gene: TRBJ2-1; D gene: .; V gene: TRBV7-9; clone size: .; CDR3 DNA: TGTGCCAGCAGCCAAATTTCGCGGGGACACAATGAGCAGTTCTTC; CDR3 protein: CASSQISRGHNEQFF
CDR3 length: 14; J gene: TRBJ1-2; D gene: .; V gene: TRBV27; clone size: .; CDR3 DNA: TGTGCCAGCAGTCCCTACAGGGATAACTATGGCTACACCTTC; CDR3 protein: CASSPYRDNYGYTF
CDR3 length: 16; J gene: TRBJ2-2; D gene: .; V gene: TRBV19; clone size: once; CDR3 DNA: TGTGCCAGTAGTATTCCCTTCACACAACACACCGGGGAGCTGTTTTTT; CDR3 protein: CASSIPFTQHTGELFF
CDR3 length: 16; J gene: TRBJ2-3; D gene: TRBD1; V gene: TRBV4-1; clone size: .; CDR3 DNA: TGCGCCAGCAGCCAAGATCCAGGGGGCCGCACAGATACGCAGTATTTT; CDR3 protein: CASSQDPGGRTDTQYF
CDR3 length: 15; J gene: TRBJ2-3; D gene: .; V gene: TRBV28; clone size: once; CDR3 DNA: TGTGCCAGCAGTCCCTATAGCCCCACCACAGATACGCAGTATTTT; CDR3 protein: CASSPYSPTTDTQYF
CDR3 length: 15; J gene: TRBJ2-1; D gene: TRBD1; V gene: TRBV11-2; clone size: .; CDR3 DNA: TGTGCCAGCAGCTCGGTGGACAGGGGGCTCGATGAGCAGTTCTTC; CDR3 protein: CASSSVDRGLDEQFF
CDR3 length: 15; J gene: TRBJ2-3; D gene: TRBD1; V gene: TRBV6-1; clone size: .; CDR3 DNA: TGTGCCAGCAGTGAAGGGACAGGGGGCGCAGATACGCAGTATTTT; CDR3 protein: CASSEGTGGADTQYF
CDR3 length: 15; J gene: TRBJ2-3; D gene: .; V gene: TRBV29-1; clone size: .; CDR3 DNA: TGCAGCGTGTGGACCAACATAGCACCCGGAGATACGCAGTATTTT; CDR3 protein: CSVWTNIAPGDTQYF
CDR3 length: 13; J gene: TRBJ1-2; D gene: .; V gene: TRBV10-3; clone size: .; CDR3 DNA: TGTGCCATCAGTGATTCCAACGAGCTCGGCTACACCTTC; CDR3 protein: CAISDSNELGYTF
CDR3 length: 17; J gene: TRBJ2-7; D gene: .; V gene: TRBV6-4; clone size: .; CDR3 DNA: TGTGCCAGCAGCTCCCCCACGGAGGCTACCCTCTCCTACGAGCAGTACTTC; CDR3 protein: CASSSPTEATLSYEQYF
CDR3 length: 12; J gene: TRBJ2-2; D gene: .; V gene: TRBV7-7; clone size: .; CDR3 DNA: TGTGCTAGCAGCCCCGGCACCGGGGAGCTGTTTTTT; CDR3 protein: CASSPGTGELFF
CDR3 length: 16; J gene: TRBJ2-1; D gene: .; V gene: TRBV6-1; clone size: once; CDR3 DNA: TGTGCCAGCAGTGAAGCGGGGGTCGTCCCCTACAATGAGCAGTTCTTC; CDR3 protein: CASSEAGVVPYNEQFF
CDR3 length: 13; J gene: TRBJ2-2; D gene: .; V gene: TRBV7-9; clone size: .; CDR3 DNA: TGTGCCAGTCCGACGGGGGCGTCGGGGGAGCTGTTTTTT; CDR3 protein: CASPTGASGELFF
CDR3 length: 14; J gene: TRBJ1-2; D gene: .; V gene: TRBV6-5; clone size: .; CDR3 DNA: TGTGCCAGCAGTTACTCCCAGGGCGTTGATGGCTACACCTTC; CDR3 protein: CASSYSQGVDGYTF
CDR3 length: 16; J gene: TRBJ2-5; D gene: TRBD2; V gene: TRBV11-2; clone size: .; CDR3 DNA: TGTGCCAGCAGCACCCGACTAGCGGGAGAGGGGGAGACCCAGTACTTC; CDR3 protein: CASSTRLAGEGETQYF
CDR3 length: 15; J gene: TRBJ2-1; D gene: TRBD2; V gene: TRBV5-1; clone size: .; CDR3 DNA: TGCGCCAGCAGCTTTTGGCTAGCGGGAGACAATGAGCAGTTCTTC; CDR3 protein: CASSFWLAGDNEQFF